These 28 T cell receptor beta chains came from one sample sequenced in a study of cytomegalovirus exposure and HLA in healthy donors. Sequencing used immunoSEQ multiplex PCR; TCRdb keeps in-frame clones, though not all of them. Among 100,000 or so clones listed, approximately 84% were seen once. Material for sequencing was PBMCs. The source is a man younger than 30 in good health and CMV-seropositive.

This chain links TRBV4-1 with TRBJ1-2; D is unclear. This CDR3 region has 12 residues. Trimming cost V 3 bases and J 4 bases, with 6 bases left between them. The germline V gene has CDR1 MGHRA and CDR2 YSYEKL. For the CDR3, the DNA is TGCGCCAGCAGCCAGGGAGCCTATGGCTACACCTTC. Amino acids: CASSQGAYGYTF.

The J gene is TRBJ2-7, the V gene TRBV4-1, with D hard to call. Trimming took off 0 bases at V and 5 bases at J, with 17 bases between the two ends. Germline V CDR1 and CDR2: MGHRA, YSYEKL. CDR3 length: 16 amino acids. CDR3 nucleotide sequence: TGCGCCAGCAGCCAAGAACCCGGTAGCCCGAGGAACGAGCAGTACTTC. It encodes CASSQEPGSPRNEQYF.

V and J are TRBV27 and TRBJ2-3, with 7 bases lining up with TRBD1. V lost 6 bases to trimming and J lost 2 bases; unmatched junction nucleotides: 11. The CDR3 is made up of 16 amino acids. Germline CDR1 reads MNHEY; CDR2 reads SMNVEV (reference sequence). The CDR3 DNA reads TGTGCCAGCAGACCGGCTGGACAGGTTATCACAGATACGCAGTATTTT. This encodes CASRPAGQVITDTQYF.

The chain uses TRBV11-3 and TRBJ2-5; TRBD1 matches at 7 bases. Germline-derived CDR1 and CDR2 are SGHNT and YENEEA. The ends lost 5 bases at V and 0 bases at J; junction bases unmatched: 12. This CDR3 has 17 amino acids. The CDR3 nucleotides read TGTGCCAGCAGCCAACGAAGGGACAGAAACTACCAAGAGACCCAGTACTTC. The encoded protein is CASSQRRDRNYQETQYF.

A few counts support this clone. The J gene is TRBJ2-1, the V gene TRBV7-9; the match to TRBD2 covers 7 bases. V lost 3 bases, J lost 8 bases, and 1 base stayed unmatched. The CDR3 consists of 12 residues. CDR1 is SEHNR, CDR2 FQNEAQ, per germline (reference sequence). The CDR3 sequence is CASSFAGDEQFF. For the CDR3, the DNA is TGTGCCAGCAGCTTCGCGGGGGATGAGCAGTTCTTC.

V usage is TRBV28 and J usage is TRBJ1-5; TRBD1 aligns across 7 bases. Germline V gene data show CDR1 as MDHEN and CDR2 as SYDVKM. This CDR3 is 14 amino acids long. After removal of 5 bases from V and 7 bases from J, the junction contained 8 bases not matched to a gene. The CDR3 here is CASSKQGFDQPQHF. CDR3 nucleotides: TGTGCCAGCAGTAAACAGGGGTTCGACCAGCCCCAGCATTTT. Full variable domain (rest looked up from reference TRBV28 and TRBJ1-5): DVKVTQSSRYLVKRTGEKVFLECVQDMDHENMFWYRQDPGLGLRLIYFSYDVKMKEKGDIPEGYSVSREKKERFSLILESASTNQTSMYLCASSKQGFDQPQHFGDGTRLSIL.

CDR3 in amino acids: CASSPTGTGDYEQYF. CDR3 DNA: TGTGCCAGCAGTCCAACCGGGACAGGGGACTACGAGCAGTACTTC. This chain connects TRBV27 to TRBJ2-7, with TRBD1 identical over 10 bases. From germline, CDR1 is MNHEY and CDR2 SMNVEV (reference sequence). There are 15 residues in the CDR3. V shed 5 bases, J shed 3 bases, and the junction held 7 bases outside the gene matches.

The gene calls are TRBV4-3 and TRBJ2-1; no clear D gene. Germline values: CDR1 LGHNA, CDR2 YSLEER. Trimming removed 1 base at V and 1 base at J, with 8 bases between. The CDR3 is 15 amino acids. This chain's CDR3 is CASSQGYGSYNEQFF. CDR3 bases: TGCGCCAGCAGCCAAGGTTACGGGTCCTACAATGAGCAGTTCTTC.

The chain joins TRBV19 to TRBJ1-2, with TRBD1 matching 7 bases. V lost 9 bases, J lost 4 bases, and 11 bases stayed unmatched. The CDR3 length is 14 residues. Germline V gene sequence: CDR1 LNHDA, CDR2 SQIVND (reference sequence). CDR3 region: CASRQGRSVYGYTF. The CDR3 DNA is TGTGCCAGCCGACAGGGTCGGTCGGTCTATGGCTACACCTTC.

This chain joins TRBV21-1 and TRBJ2-7; the D segment call TRBD1 is taken from the table without a DNA check. TRBV21-1 is given as a pseudogene. CDR3 length: 16 amino acids. The CDR3 reads CASSKGTEPSSYEQYF. The CDR3 DNA reads TGTGCCAGCAGCAAAGGAACAGAGCCGTCTTCCTACGAGCAGTACTTC.

The gene calls are TRBV5-1 and TRBJ2-3, with 7 bases that match TRBD2. CDR1 and CDR2 from the germline V gene are SGHRS and YFSETQ. J lost 6 bases, V lost 0 bases, and 10 bases had no gene match. CDR3 length: 16 residues. The CDR3 DNA sequence: TGCGCCAGCAGCTTGGATGGGGCGGGAGCTTCCGATACGCAGTATTTT. It codes for CASSLDGAGASDTQYF.

J is TRBJ2-1 and V is TRBV4-3; 10 bases match TRBD1. The CDR3 has 14 residues. Trimming at V came to 0 bases and at J to 14 bases, leaving 7 bases not matched to a gene. Germline-derived CDR1 and CDR2 are LGHNA and YSLEER. This CDR3 is CASSQDGTGEGEFF. CDR3 DNA sequence: TGCGCCAGCAGCCAAGATGGGACAGGGGAGGGGGAGTTCTTC.

This sequence joins TRBV5-4 and TRBJ2-3; 14 bases are shared with TRBD2. This CDR3 comprises 15 residues. V lost 4 bases to trimming and J lost 3 bases; unmatched junction nucleotides: 1. CDR1 SGHNT and CDR2 YYREEE come from the germline V gene (reference sequence). CDR3 coding DNA: TGTGCCAGCAGCGGGACTAGCGGGGGAACAGATACGCAGTATTTT. Amino acid sequence: CASSGTSGGTDTQYF. The whole variable domain, remainder taken from reference TRBV5-4 and TRBJ2-3, is ETGVTQSPTHLIKTRGQQVTLRCSSQSGHNTVSWYQQALGQGPQFIFQYYREEENGRGNFPPRFSGLQFPNYSSELNVNALELDDSALYLCASSGTSGGTDTQYFGPGTRLTVL.

The V gene is TRBV20-1, the J gene TRBJ2-5; D call uncertain. The CDR3 totals 11 residues. Deletions cut 2 bases from V and 5 bases from J, with 6 bases between. Germline CDR1 is DFQATT and CDR2 is SNEGSKA (reference sequence). CDR3 protein: CSARPEETQYF. For the CDR3, the DNA is TGCAGTGCTAGACCTGAGGAGACCCAGTACTTC.

The J gene is TRBJ2-2, the V gene TRBV7-3; D is possibly TRBD1 (6 bases). CDR1 SGHTA and CDR2 FQGTGA come from the germline V gene. This CDR3 has 15 amino acids. Trimming removed 2 bases at V and 1 base at J, with 8 bases between. CDR3 in amino acids: CASSLVGGNTGELFF. CDR3 sequence (DNA): TGTGCCAGCAGCTTAGTAGGGGGGAACACCGGGGAGCTGTTTTTT.

This chain links TRBV27 with TRBJ1-2, with 7 bases that match TRBD1. V lost 8 bases, J lost 4 bases, and 7 bases stayed unmatched. Germline V gene lookup returns CDR1 MNHEY and CDR2 SMNVEV (reference sequence). The CDR3 contains 13 residues. CDR3 DNA sequence: TGTGCCAGCGCCCCGGGACAGCTCTATGGCTACACCTTC. Its protein product is CASAPGQLYGYTF.

A single count supports this clone. Written as DNA, the CDR3 is TGTGCCAGCAGTTCCTCACAGGGGATGATGAACACTGAAGCTTTCTTT. It codes for CASSSSQGMMNTEAFF. J is TRBJ1-1 and V is TRBV28; 7 bases map to TRBD1. CDR3 length equals 16 residues. V gave up 4 bases and J gave up 0 bases; unmatched junction bases: 8. In germline, CDR1 is MDHEN, CDR2 SYDVKM.

Written as DNA, the CDR3 is TGTGCCAGCAGCCCAACGACTCAGAACACAGATACGCAGTATTTT. Translating gives CASSPTTQNTDTQYF. This chain links TRBV9 with TRBJ2-3, with unresolved D. This CDR3 has 15 amino acids. The V end was cut by 4 bases, the J end by 2 bases, with 14 bases between. The germline V gene encodes CDR1 SGDLS and CDR2 YYNGEE.

This chain connects TRBV18 to TRBJ1-4; D uncertain. Trimming shortened V by 2 bases and J by 5 bases, and 12 bases separated the two germline ends. Germline lookup yields CDR1 KGHSH and CDR2 LQKENI. The CDR3 contains 15 residues. CDR3 sequence: CASSPSATLNEKLFF. In DNA form, the CDR3 reads TGTGCCAGCTCACCAAGCGCGACGCTGAATGAAAAACTGTTTTTT.

J is TRBJ1-2 and V is TRBV2; D may be TRBD1 (6 bases). The germline gives CDR1 SNHLY, CDR2 FYNNEI. This CDR3 comprises 13 residues. Trimming took off 6 bases at V and 3 bases at J, with 11 bases between the two ends. In nucleotides, the CDR3 is TGTGCCAGCAGCGAGACAGGAGACTATGGCTACACCTTC. Translating gives CASSETGDYGYTF.

The V call is TRBV2, the J call TRBJ1-2, with D possibly matching TRBD1 (6 bases). Germline lookup yields CDR1 SNHLY and CDR2 FYNNEI. This CDR3 is 13 amino acids long. Between the trimmed V and J ends, which lost 3 bases and 4 bases, there was a span of 9 bases. CDR3: CASSDQGTYGYTF. The CDR3 bases are TGTGCCAGCAGTGACCAGGGGACCTATGGCTACACCTTC.

V gene TRBV28 combines with J gene TRBJ2-7; TRBD1 matches at 10 bases. The CDR3 runs 16 residues. J gave up 0 bases and V 5 bases, and 7 bases lay outside the gene matches. Per germline, CDR1 MDHEN and CDR2 SYDVKM. CDR3 sequence reads: CASSTYRDRGSYEQYF. The DNA for the CDR3 is TGTGCCAGCAGTACTTACCGGGACAGGGGCTCCTACGAGCAGTACTTC.

The chain has TRBV6-5 and TRBJ2-2, with TRBD2 as a possible D gene (7 bases). CDR1 is MNHEY and CDR2 is SVGAGI in the germline V gene. The germline V and J ends were trimmed by 2 bases and 5 bases, with 15 bases remaining between them. This CDR3 spans 16 amino acids. The CDR3 nucleotides are TGTGCCAGCAGTTACCCACAGGGAGGGAGAACCGGGGAGCTGTTTTTT. Protein sequence: CASSYPQGGRTGELFF.

The chain couples TRBV6-6 to TRBJ2-7, with D maybe TRBD1 (6 bases). V lost 6 bases, J lost 0 bases, and 12 bases lay in between. The CDR3 covers 14 residues. Germline V gene data show CDR1 as MNHNY and CDR2 as SVGAGI (reference sequence). The CDR3 region is CASSLGTNSYEQYF. DNA of the CDR3: TGTGCCAGCAGCCTCGGGACAAACTCCTACGAGCAGTACTTC.

This clone turned up a few times. The V call is TRBV4-3, the J call TRBJ2-2, with TRBD2 matching 11 bases. V shed 0 bases, J shed 5 bases, and the junction held 2 bases outside the gene matches. The CDR3 has 16 residues. Per germline, CDR1 LGHNA and CDR2 YSLEER. The CDR3 protein is CASSQELAGVTGELFF. Here the CDR3 DNA reads TGCGCCAGCAGCCAAGAACTAGCGGGGGTTACCGGGGAGCTGTTTTTT.

The rearrangement joins TRBV25-1 to TRBJ2-5, with unresolved D. Trimming removed 3 bases at V and 4 bases at J, with 12 bases between. Germline loops: CDR1 MGHDK, CDR2 SYGVNS. This CDR3 has 14 amino acids. The CDR3 nucleotides are TGTGCCAGCAGTGATTTCAGTTCTCGAGAGACCCAGTACTTC. Its translation is CASSDFSSRETQYF.

The CDR3 bases are TGTGCCAGCAGCGTAGCTGGGCTCAGTTACAATGAGCAGTTCTTC. Translation: CASSVAGLSYNEQFF. The V call is TRBV9, the J call TRBJ2-1; no clear D. The CDR3 has 15 amino acids. In germline, CDR1 is SGDLS, CDR2 YYNGEE. V shed 0 bases and J shed 4 bases, with 11 bases lying between them.

The chain couples TRBV13 to TRBJ2-1, with 7 bases aligning to TRBD1. The junction had 16 bases not matched to a gene; V was cut back by 5 bases and J by 0 bases. Germline CDR1 PRHDT, CDR2 FYEKMQ (reference sequence). This CDR3 is built from 19 residues. The CDR3, as DNA: TGTGCCAGCAGCCGAATTTCGGGACAGAATCGACACTCCTACAATGAGCAGTTCTTC. Protein sequence: CASSRISGQNRHSYNEQFF.